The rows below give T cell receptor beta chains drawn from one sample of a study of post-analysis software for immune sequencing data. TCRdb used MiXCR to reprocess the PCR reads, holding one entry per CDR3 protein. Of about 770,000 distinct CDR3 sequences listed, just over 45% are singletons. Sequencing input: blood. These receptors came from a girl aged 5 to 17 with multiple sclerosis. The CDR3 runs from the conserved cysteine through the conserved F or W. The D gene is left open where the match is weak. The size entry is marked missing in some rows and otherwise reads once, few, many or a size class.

CASQLKGGRQETQYF	TGCGCCAGCCAGCTCAAGGGAGGGAGGCAAGAGACCCAGTACTTC	NA	TRBV5-1	TRBJ2-5	TRBD2
CASSLFGMNTEAFF	TGTGCCAGCAGTTTATTCGGGATGAACACTGAAGCTTTCTTT	few	TRBV27	TRBJ1-1	NA
CASSLRLAEETQYF	TGTGCTAGCAGCTTAAGACTAGCGGAAGAGACCCAGTACTTC	many	TRBV7-7	TRBJ2-5	TRBD2
CASSLATAPQETQYF	TGTGCCAGCAGCTTGGCGACGGCGCCCCAAGAGACCCAGTACTTC	NA	TRBV5-4	TRBJ2-5	NA
CASSQDQLAEETQYF	TGCGCCAGCAGCCAAGATCAACTAGCGGAAGAGACCCAGTACTTC	NA	TRBV4-1	TRBJ2-5	TRBD2
CSATPAAEKYEQYF	TGCAGTGCTACGCCGGCGGCAGAAAAGTACGAGCAGTACTTC	few	TRBV20-1	TRBJ2-7	NA
CAGSLGSRVSGANVLTF	TGTGCCGGCAGCTTAGGATCCAGGGTCTCTGGGGCCAACGTCCTGACTTTC	NA	TRBV11-1	TRBJ2-6	NA
CASSQVLHRGGMTEAFF	TGCGCCAGCAGCCAAGTCCTTCACAGGGGGGGGATGACTGAAGCTTTCTTT	NA	TRBV4-1	TRBJ1-1	TRBD1
CSAREPLGGAYEQYF	TGCAGTGCTAGAGAACCGCTCGGGGGAGCCTACGAGCAGTACTTC	NA	TRBV20-1	TRBJ2-7	NA
CASSSTGQGAIEQFF	TGTGCCAGCAGCTCCACGGGACAGGGGGCTATTGAGCAGTTCTTC	NA	TRBV7-6	TRBJ2-1	TRBD1
CSAIQETQYF	TGCAGCGCTATCCAAGAGACCCAGTACTTC	few	TRBV29-1	TRBJ2-5	NA
CASSSPRAVSYEQYF	TGTGCCAGCAGTTCCCCCCGGGCGGTGTCCTACGAGCAGTACTTC	NA	TRBV28	TRBJ2-7	NA
CASGGLDTQYF	TGTGCCAGCGGAGGTTTGGATACGCAGTATTTT	NA	TRBV6-6	TRBJ2-3	NA
CASSPPTSGPHEQYF	TGTGCCAGCTCACCACCGACTAGCGGCCCGCACGAGCAGTACTTC	few	TRBV18	TRBJ2-7	TRBD2
CASSGRVAGDTNEQFF	TGCGCCAGCAGCGGTCGGGTAGCGGGAGATACGAATGAGCAGTTCTTC	NA	TRBV5-1	TRBJ2-1	TRBD2
CATSVSGTSGQETQYF	TGTGCCACCAGTGTTTCCGGGACTAGCGGCCAAGAGACCCAGTACTTC	NA	TRBV24-1	TRBJ2-5	TRBD2
CASGSSAGWPQHF	TGTGCCAGCGGTTCTTCGGCGGGGTGGCCCCAGCATTTT	NA	TRBV27	TRBJ1-5	NA
CASSFQGTAEAFF	TGTGCCAGCAGCTTTCAGGGAACCGCTGAAGCTTTCTTT	NA	TRBV11-2	TRBJ1-1	NA
CASSSIPLTGDQNTGELFF	TGTGCCAGCTCATCGATACCCTTAACAGGGGATCAGAACACCGGGGAGCTGTTTTTT	NA	TRBV18	TRBJ2-2	TRBD1
CASSIGGGLQYF	TGTGCCAGCAGCATTGGGGGAGGCCTGCAGTATTTT	NA	TRBV5-5	TRBJ2-3	NA
CASTPGQGGHEQYF	TGTGCCAGCACACCTGGACAGGGAGGTCACGAGCAGTACTTC	NA	TRBV9	TRBJ2-7	TRBD1